The 11 T cell receptor beta chains presented below share a single source sample, sequenced in a study of T-cell reconstitution after alpha-beta-depleted transplantation in children (dated by TCRdb to about 2016). The receptor library was made with PCR. Sequencing was performed on an Illumina HiSeq 2500. TCR libraries were prepared with molecular barcoding, using unique molecular identifiers to normalize TCRbeta repertoire quantification. The raw public data were reprocessed by TCRdb itself: fastp quality trimming at Q25, MiXCR clonotype calling, in-frame beta chains only. Under each unique CDR3 protein, matching rows form one entry showing the most common genes and DNA. The sample table holds about 640,000 distinct CDR3 sequences, of which 10% to 15% were seen once. The ten largest clones take up around 2.2% of the sample. Sample treatment or condition, as interpreted from the label and publication: allogeneic hematopoietic cell transplantation with graft depleted of TCRalphabeta T cells and CD19 B cells.

The sample consisted of PBMCs, mostly from graft donor cells, taken 360 days after TCRalphabeta/CD19-depleted stem cell transplant. The receptor set was obtained from a male patient aged 10 to 17 who had a stem cell transplant for acute myeloid leukemia, so the T cells may come from the graft donor.

This clonotype was observed a few times. The chain has TRBV10-3 and TRBJ2-3; 7 bases are shared with TRBD1. CDR3 length: 15 amino acids. Trimming took 0 bases from V and 8 from J; bases not matched to a gene: 8. Germline lookup yields CDR1 ENHRY and CDR2 SYGVKD. In nucleotides, the CDR3 is TGTGCCATCAGTGAGTCGCGGCAGGGGGAGCGTACGCAGTATTTT. Translation gives CAISESRQGERTQYF.

A single count supports this clonotype. A much larger clone sits a single nucleotide away, making a read error possible. This rearrangement joins TRBV7-2 to TRBJ2-5, with no clear D. Trimming stripped 10 bases from V and 4 bases from J, with 13 bases between. The CDR3 has 12 amino acids. Per germline, CDR1 SGHTA and CDR2 FQGNSA. CDR3 in amino acids: CATQRSSETQYF. CDR3 in DNA: TGTGCCACCCAGAGGAGCTCAGAGACCCAGTACTTC.

This chain joins TRBV20-1 and TRBJ2-7; D is perhaps TRBD2 (5 bases). Germline lookup yields CDR1 DFQATT and CDR2 SNEGSKA (reference sequence). This CDR3 has 13 amino acids. CDR3 sequence reads: CCAWKLARYEQYF. DNA for the CDR3: TGCTGCGCCTGGAAGCTAGCTCGCTACGAGCAGTACTTC.

CDR3 bases: TGCAGTGCTAGAGCGGAGTTCCAAGAGACCCAGTACTTC. Protein sequence: CSARAEFQETQYF. The V and J genes are TRBV20-1 and TRBJ2-5; D ambiguous. The germline V gene encodes CDR1 DFQATT and CDR2 SNEGSKA (reference sequence). This CDR3 is built from 13 residues. The V end lost 1 base, the J end lost 1 base, and 7 bases lay between the germline ends.

This rearrangement joins TRBV29-1 to TRBJ2-4, with D perhaps matching TRBD1 (5 bases). This CDR3 region has 14 residues. Germline assignment: CDR1 SQVTM and CDR2 ANQGSEA. V lost 8 bases and J lost 0, with 14 bases in between. CDR3 region: CSPRACLAKNIQYF. The CDR3 DNA is TGCAGCCCCAGGGCCTGTTTAGCCAAAAACATTCAGTACTTC. Based on the CDR3 plus reference TRBV29-1 and TRBJ2-4, the full variable domain is SAVISQKPSRDICQRGTSLTIQCQVDSQVTMMFWYRQQPGQSLTLIATANQGSEATYESGFVIDKFPISRPNLTFSTLTVSNMSPEDSSIYLCSPRACLAKNIQYFGAGTRLSVL.

The V and J genes are TRBV20-1 and TRBJ1-1; D is perhaps TRBD1 (5 bases). V shed 8 bases and J shed 5 bases, with 21 bases lying between them. The CDR3 totals 14 residues. CDR1 and CDR2 (germline): DFQATT, SNEGSKA (reference sequence). DNA of the CDR3: TGCAGTAGACAGATACGGGGCAAGTGGACTGAAGCTTTCTTT. Translated, it gives CSRQIRGKWTEAFF.

At least ten counts were recorded for this clonotype. The CDR3 DNA sequence: TGTGCCAGCAGCGCCCTAGCGGGGGGCCTTTACGAGCAGTACTTC. This gives the protein CASSALAGGLYEQYF. The rearrangement uses TRBV7-8 and TRBJ2-7; 11 bases map to TRBD2. V shed 5 bases, J shed 4 bases, and the junction held 7 bases outside the gene matches. The CDR3 is made up of 15 amino acids. CDR1 is SGHVS, CDR2 FQNEAQ, per germline. The entire variable domain, with the rest obtained from reference TRBV7-8 and TRBJ2-7, is as follows: GAGVSQSPRYKVAKRGQDVALRCDPISGHVSLFWYQQALGQGPEFLTYFQNEAQLDKSGLPSDRFFAERPEGSVSTLKIQRTQQEDSAVYLCASSALAGGLYEQYFGPGTRLTVT.

The chain carries TRBV7-7 and TRBJ2-6; D assignment may be TRBD1 or TRBD2 (5 bases each). Germline values: CDR1 SSHAT, CDR2 FNYEAQ (reference sequence). CDR3 length equals 15 residues. The CDR3 region is CAPGALCSGANVLTF. The CDR3 DNA sequence: TGTGCACCCGGGGCCCTTTGCTCTGGGGCCAACGTCCTGACTTTC.

This clonotype was counted at least ten times. This sequence joins TRBV12-3 or TRBV12-4 and TRBJ2-7, with 8 bases identical to TRBD1. V dropped 3 bases and J dropped 2; count of bases not matched to a gene: 3. The CDR3 covers 14 residues. CDR3 sequence (DNA): TGTGCCAGCAGTTTCCAGGGGGCGGCCTACGAGCAGTACTTC. Its translation is CASSFQGAAYEQYF.

The chain uses TRBV7-9 and TRBJ1-2, with D maybe TRBD1 (5 bases). Germline CDR1 SEHNR, CDR2 FQNEAQ (reference sequence). CDR3 length: 14 residues. With 4 bases removed from V and 0 bases from J, the gap between germline ends came to 9 bases. The chain's CDR3 is CASSSEGANYGYTF. As DNA, the CDR3 is TGTGCCAGCAGCTCCGAAGGGGCTAACTATGGCTACACCTTC.

The J gene is TRBJ1-4, the V gene TRBV6-5; a possible D gene is TRBD1 (6 bases). The germline V and J ends were trimmed by 0 bases and 10 bases, with 18 bases remaining between them. The CDR3 length is 16 residues. Germline CDR1 and CDR2: MNHEY and SVGAGI. CDR3 region: CASSYSGRGDGVKLFF. CDR3 sequence (DNA): TGTGCCAGCAGTTACTCCGGCAGGGGAGATGGGGTAAAACTGTTTTTT.